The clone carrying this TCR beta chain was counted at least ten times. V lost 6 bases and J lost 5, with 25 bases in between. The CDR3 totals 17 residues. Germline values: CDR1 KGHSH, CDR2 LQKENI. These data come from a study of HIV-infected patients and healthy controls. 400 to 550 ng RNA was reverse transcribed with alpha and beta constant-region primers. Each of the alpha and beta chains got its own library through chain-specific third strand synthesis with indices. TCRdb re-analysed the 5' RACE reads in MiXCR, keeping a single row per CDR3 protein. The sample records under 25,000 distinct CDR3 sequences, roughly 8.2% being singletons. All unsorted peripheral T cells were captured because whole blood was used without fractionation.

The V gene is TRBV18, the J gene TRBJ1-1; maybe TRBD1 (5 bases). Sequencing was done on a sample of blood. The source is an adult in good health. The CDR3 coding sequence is TGTGCCAGCTCCTCAGAGAGGAAAGGGCCCCAGGGTACTGAAGCTTTCTTT. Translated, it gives CASSSERKGPQGTEAFF. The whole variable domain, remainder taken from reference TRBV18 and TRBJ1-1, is NAGVMQNPRHLVRRRGQEARLRCSPMKGHSHVYWYRQLPEEGLKFMVYLQKENIIDESGMPKERFSAEFPKEGPSILRIQQVVRGDSAAYFCASSSERKGPQGTEAFFGQGTRLTVV.